This entry features one T cell receptor (beta chain) sequence. The data were taken from a study of monozygotic twins with inflammatory bowel disease. The CDR3 is made up of 18 amino acids. Looked up from germline, CDR1 is MNHNS and CDR2 is SASEGT. Using the 5' RACE reads, TCRdb records one entry per CDR3 protein without DNA. The sample totals around 150,000 distinct CDR3 sequences; its top ten clones hold approximately 3%. The sample taken for sequencing was blood. This TCR was recovered from a human donor with ulcerative colitis or Crohn's disease, or a healthy co-twin of an affected twin (not recorded which). V usage is TRBV6-1 and J usage is TRBJ2-4; TCRdb indicates TRBD1, and absent DNA this call remains unverified. CDR3: CASKPTGAVGVAKNMQYF.